This passage covers 4 T cell receptor beta chains from one sample sequenced in a study of cytomegalovirus exposure and HLA in healthy donors. Use of 60 Vbeta and 13 Jbeta primers characterized the PCR. Method: immunoSEQ multiplex PCR; TCRdb's copy keeps in-frame clones and lacks some. The repertoire holds about 150,000 clones, with more than 70% as singletons. The material sequenced was PBMCs. The origin of the receptors is a male donor in good health and CMV-seronegative.

The chain joins TRBV2 to TRBJ1-3; D not certain. Germline assignment: CDR1 SNHLY and CDR2 FYNNEI. The CDR3 consists of 13 residues. V was cut by 4 bases and J by 2 bases, with 6 bases left in between. The CDR3: CASSGQTGNTIYF. The CDR3 nucleotides read TGTGCCAGCAGTGGTCAGACTGGAAACACCATATATTTT.

This chain joins TRBV9 and TRBJ2-1; 9 bases fit TRBD2. V was pared by 0 bases and J by 9 bases, with 7 bases of the junction left unmatched. The CDR3 covers 15 residues. The germline V gene has CDR1 SGDLS and CDR2 YYNGEE. The CDR3, as DNA: TGTGCCAGCAGCGTAGGTGGGCGGGGGGGTAGTGAGCAGTTCTTC. Protein sequence: CASSVGGRGGSEQFF.

The chain is built from TRBV2 and TRBJ2-3, with D maybe TRBD2 (7 bases). V lost 8 bases to trimming and J lost 1 base, with 13 bases between them. This CDR3 spans 14 amino acids. Per the germline V gene, CDR1 is SNHLY and CDR2 is FYNNEI. The DNA of the CDR3 is TGTGCCAGCGGTGGGCGGGGGCGCACAGATACGCAGTATTTT. Encoded protein: CASGGRGRTDTQYF.

This chain joins TRBV18 and TRBJ1-3; 12 bases align to TRBD1. The V gene's germline CDR1 is KGHSH and CDR2 LQKENI. The CDR3 has 16 residues. After removal of 6 bases from V and 2 bases from J, the junction contained 5 bases not matched to a gene. The CDR3 nucleotides are TGTGCCAGCTCGCGTGGGACAGGGGGCGCTGGAAACACCATATATTTT. Protein sequence: CASSRGTGGAGNTIYF.